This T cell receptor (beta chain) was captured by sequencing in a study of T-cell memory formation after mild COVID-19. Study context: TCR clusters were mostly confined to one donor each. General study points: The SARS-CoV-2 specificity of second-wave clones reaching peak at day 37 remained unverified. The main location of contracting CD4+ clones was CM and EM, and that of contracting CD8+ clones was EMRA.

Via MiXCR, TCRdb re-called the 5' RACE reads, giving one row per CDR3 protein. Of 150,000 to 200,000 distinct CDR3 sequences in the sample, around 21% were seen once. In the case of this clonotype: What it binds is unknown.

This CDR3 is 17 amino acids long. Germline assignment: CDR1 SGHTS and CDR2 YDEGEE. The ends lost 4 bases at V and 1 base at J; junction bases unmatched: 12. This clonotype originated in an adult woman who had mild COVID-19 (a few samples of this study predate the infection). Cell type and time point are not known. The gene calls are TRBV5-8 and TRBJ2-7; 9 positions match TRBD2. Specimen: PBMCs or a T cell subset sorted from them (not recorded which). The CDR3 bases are TGTGCCAGCAGCAAAGACCCGGGGCTAGCGGGATCCTACGAGCAGTACTTC. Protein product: CASSKDPGLAGSYEQYF.